A selection of T cell receptor beta chains follows, all from one sample in a study of control samples from healthy donors and cancer patients. Some clones are missing from TCRdb's copy, which holds only in-frame ones; the method was immunoSEQ multiplex PCR. The data show about 89,000 clones, with more than 75% seen just once and approximately 2.1% held by the top ten. The sequencing sample was made of blood. The receptors stem from a woman between 35 and 50 years old in good health. Each CDR3 is given with its conserved first and last residue. Each record gives: D gene, clone size, J gene, V gene, CDR3 length, CDR3 protein, CDR3 DNA. D genes are given only for firm matches. The listing skips clone size in some rows; elsewhere it reads once, few, many or a size class.

D: NA
size: NA
J: TRBJ1-2
V: TRBV7-2
length: 15
CDR3: CASSLARTIKRGYTF
DNA: TGTGCCAGCAGCTTAGCGCGTACTATAAAAAGGGGCTACACCTTC

D: NA
size: NA
J: TRBJ2-5
V: TRBV5-1
length: 12
CDR3: CASSLEFGTQYF
DNA: TGCGCCAGCAGCTTGGAGTTCGGGACCCAGTACTTC

D: NA
size: NA
J: TRBJ1-1
V: TRBV4-3
length: 13
CDR3: CASSSGQNTEAFF
DNA: TGCGCCAGCAGTTCAGGACAGAACACTGAAGCTTTCTTT

D: TRBD1
size: NA
J: TRBJ1-3
V: TRBV13
length: 16
CDR3: CASSRWTGVQRNTIYF
DNA: TGTGCCAGCAGTCGTTGGACAGGCGTGCAAAGAAACACCATATATTTT

D: TRBD2
size: NA
J: TRBJ2-3
V: TRBV10-3
length: 14
CDR3: CAISERLAGDTQYF
DNA: TGTGCCATCAGTGAGAGACTAGCGGGGGATACGCAGTATTTT

D: TRBD1
size: NA
J: TRBJ2-2
V: TRBV10-3
length: 15
CDR3: CAISRQGAATGELFF
DNA: TGTGCCATCAGTCGACAGGGGGCGGCCACCGGGGAGCTGTTTTTT

D: NA
size: NA
J: TRBJ1-5
V: TRBV9
length: 13
CDR3: CASSVSSNQPQHF
DNA: TGTGCCAGCAGCGTTAGTAGCAATCAGCCCCAGCATTTT

D: NA
size: NA
J: TRBJ2-3
V: TRBV24-1
length: 16
CDR3: CATSDFSRTNTDTQYF
DNA: TGTGCCACCAGTGATTTCTCGAGGACTAACACAGATACGCAGTATTTT

D: NA
size: NA
J: TRBJ1-5
V: TRBV6-5
length: 13
CDR3: CASSQRGNQPQHF
DNA: TGTGCCAGCAGCCAAAGGGGCAATCAGCCCCAGCATTTT

D: NA
size: NA
J: TRBJ2-2
V: TRBV9
length: 18
CDR3: CASSLPRGGTVNTGELFF
DNA: TGTGCCAGCTCTTTACCCCGGGGCGGGACAGTTAACACCGGGGAGCTGTTTTTT

D: TRBD1
size: NA
J: TRBJ1-2
V: TRBV13
length: 15
CDR3: CASSLGTGGLSGYTF
DNA: TGTGCCAGCAGCTTAGGGACAGGGGGCTTGAGTGGCTACACCTTC

D: TRBD1
size: NA
J: TRBJ1-2
V: TRBV4-1
length: 16
CDR3: CASSQDWGQGDYGYTF
DNA: TGCGCCAGCAGCCAAGATTGGGGACAGGGTGATTATGGCTACACCTTC

D: NA
size: few
J: TRBJ1-2
V: TRBV4-3
length: 16
CDR3: CASSQDEAGGDYGYTF
DNA: TGCGCCAGCAGCCAAGATGAGGCTGGAGGGGACTATGGCTACACCTTC

D: TRBD1
size: NA
J: TRBJ1-1
V: TRBV4-1
length: 16
CDR3: CASSKTTQGANTEAFF
DNA: TGCGCCAGCAGCAAAACTACCCAGGGGGCAAACACTGAAGCTTTCTTT

D: TRBD2
size: NA
J: TRBJ2-7
V: TRBV12-5
length: 18
CDR3: CASGSPRGGRGGLYEQYF
DNA: TGTGCTAGTGGTTCGCCCCGTGGTGGGCGGGGGGGCCTATACGAGCAGTACTTC

D: NA
size: NA
J: TRBJ1-2
V: TRBV11-3
length: 13
CDR3: CASSFSQGYGYTF
DNA: TGTGCCAGCAGCTTCAGTCAGGGCTATGGCTACACCTTC

D: TRBD2
size: few
J: TRBJ2-5
V: TRBV5-5
length: 18
CDR3: CASSWDPSGGTTGKTQYF
DNA: TGTGCCAGCAGCTGGGATCCTAGCGGGGGGACCACGGGGAAGACCCAGTACTTC

D: NA
size: NA
J: TRBJ1-3
V: TRBV24-1
length: 17
CDR3: CATSTKGRPGSGNTIYF
DNA: TGTGCCACCAGTACCAAGGGGAGGCCAGGCTCTGGAAACACCATATATTTT

D: NA
size: NA
J: TRBJ2-2
V: TRBV28
length: 17
CDR3: CASSGGVARTYTGELFF
DNA: TGTGCCAGCAGTGGAGGGGTGGCCAGGACGTACACCGGGGAGCTGTTTTTT

D: NA
size: NA
J: TRBJ1-2
V: TRBV7-2
length: 15
CDR3: CASSLQGLANYGYTF
DNA: TGTGCCAGCAGCTTGCAGGGCCTAGCTAACTATGGCTACACCTTC

D: TRBD1
size: NA
J: TRBJ1-2
V: TRBV19
length: 13
CDR3: CASSLGQGYGYTF
DNA: TGTGCCAGTAGTCTGGGACAGGGCTATGGCTACACCTTC

D: NA
size: NA
J: TRBJ2-5
V: TRBV7-2
length: 12
CDR3: CASSFVRETQYF
DNA: TGTGCCAGCAGCTTCGTCCGGGAGACCCAGTACTTC

D: TRBD1
size: NA
J: TRBJ2-5
V: TRBV23-1
length: 15
CDR3: CASSQPPTGRETQYF
DNA: TGCGCCAGCAGTCAACCCCCGACAGGGAGAGAGACCCAGTACTTC

D: TRBD2
size: NA
J: TRBJ2-1
V: TRBV4-3
length: 18
CDR3: CASSSTTRLAGGLGEQFF
DNA: TGCGCCAGCAGCTCTACAACGAGACTAGCGGGGGGGTTGGGTGAGCAGTTCTTC

D: NA
size: NA
J: TRBJ2-7
V: TRBV4-3
length: 15
CDR3: CASSQDRHSSYEQYF
DNA: TGCGCCAGCAGCCAAGATCGGCACAGCTCCTACGAGCAGTACTTC

D: NA
size: NA
J: TRBJ1-1
V: TRBV7-2
length: 13
CDR3: CASSPYMNTEAFF
DNA: TGTGCCAGCAGCCCGTACATGAACACTGAAGCTTTCTTT

D: NA
size: NA
J: TRBJ2-1
V: TRBV5-6
length: 11
CDR3: CASSLTNEQFF
DNA: TGTGCCAGCAGCTTAACCAATGAGCAGTTCTTC

D: NA
size: NA
J: TRBJ1-1
V: TRBV12-3/TRBV12-4
length: 11
CDR3: CASTRNTEAFF
DNA: TGTGCCAGCACGAGGAACACTGAAGCTTTCTTT

D: TRBD1
size: NA
J: TRBJ1-2
V: TRBV20-1
length: 15
CDR3: CSASLHRGTGYGYTF
DNA: TGCAGTGCTAGTTTACACAGGGGGACGGGGTATGGCTACACCTTC

D: NA
size: NA
J: TRBJ1-2
V: TRBV6-5
length: 13
CDR3: CASSPGRYYGYTF
DNA: TGTGCCAGCAGTCCCGGACGGTACTATGGCTACACCTTC

D: TRBD1
size: NA
J: TRBJ2-1
V: TRBV7-3
length: 13
CDR3: CASSSNRGNEQFF
DNA: TGTGCCAGCAGCTCAAACAGGGGCAATGAGCAGTTCTTC

D: TRBD2
size: NA
J: TRBJ2-3
V: TRBV5-8
length: 16
CDR3: CASSRGLAGGSDTQYF
DNA: TGTGCCAGCAGCCGGGGCCTAGCGGGGGGTTCAGATACGCAGTATTTT

D: NA
size: NA
J: TRBJ1-1
V: TRBV11-3
length: 12
CDR3: CASSLAGIEAFF
DNA: TGTGCCAGCAGCTTAGCGGGGATAGAAGCTTTCTTT

D: NA
size: NA
J: TRBJ1-2
V: TRBV10-3
length: 14
CDR3: CAISDQGRDYGYTF
DNA: TGTGCCATCAGTGATCAGGGTCGGGACTATGGCTACACCTTC

D: TRBD1
size: NA
J: TRBJ2-1
V: TRBV24-1
length: 13
CDR3: CATSDLSRDRWFF
DNA: TGTGCCACCAGTGATTTGAGCCGGGACAGGTGGTTCTTC

D: TRBD1
size: NA
J: TRBJ1-5
V: TRBV6-2/TRBV6-3
length: 14
CDR3: CASSLDRGSQPQHF
DNA: TGTGCCAGCAGTTTGGACAGGGGGTCTCAGCCCCAGCATTTT

D: NA
size: NA
J: TRBJ2-3
V: TRBV3-1/TRBV3-2
length: 16
CDR3: CASSQDGGASTDTQYF
DNA: TGTGCCAGCAGCCAAGATGGGGGGGCAAGCACAGATACGCAGTATTTT

D: NA
size: NA
J: TRBJ2-7
V: TRBV7-2
length: 15
CDR3: CASSLIGGPTYEQYF
DNA: TGTGCCAGCAGCTTGATTGGCGGGCCAACCTACGAGCAGTACTTC

D: NA
size: once
J: TRBJ2-3
V: TRBV2
length: 15
CDR3: CASSRSAGGVDTQYF
DNA: TGTGCCAGCAGCCGGAGCGCGGGCGGGGTGGATACGCAGTATTTT

D: NA
size: NA
J: TRBJ1-5
V: TRBV6-5
length: 14
CDR3: CASSRQRTVQPQHF
DNA: TGTGCCAGCAGCCGCCAAAGGACAGTTCAGCCCCAGCATTTT

D: TRBD1
size: NA
J: TRBJ2-7
V: TRBV29-1
length: 14
CDR3: CSVAPGQGSYEQYF
DNA: TGCAGCGTTGCCCCGGGACAGGGGTCCTACGAGCAGTACTTC

D: NA
size: NA
J: TRBJ1-1
V: TRBV12-5
length: 12
CDR3: CASGRDLGGAFF
DNA: TGTGCTAGTGGGAGGGACCTCGGAGGAGCTTTCTTT

D: TRBD1
size: NA
J: TRBJ2-5
V: TRBV20-1
length: 15
CDR3: CSASPGQAYQETQYF
DNA: TGCAGTGCTAGTCCGGGACAGGCCTACCAAGAGACCCAGTACTTC

D: TRBD2
size: NA
J: TRBJ2-5
V: TRBV5-4
length: 18
CDR3: CASSTLAGGRGERETQYF
DNA: TGTGCCAGCAGCACATTAGCGGGGGGCCGGGGGGAGAGGGAGACCCAGTACTTC

D: NA
size: NA
J: TRBJ1-5
V: TRBV7-2
length: 13
CDR3: CASSGQHNQPQHF
DNA: TGTGCCAGCAGCGGACAACACAATCAGCCCCAGCATTTT